This TCR beta chain was sequenced in a study of shared clonotypes between healthy human individuals. Libraries were prepared by immunoSEQ multiplex PCR; TCRdb keeps only in-frame clonotypes and omits some of them. The sample carries about 980,000 clones, 76% recorded once. The study drew its donors from healthy HIV-negative adults without recent acute infections or vaccinations. The clonotype was recovered from a man aged 18 to 29 in good health. The sample was memory CD4+ T cells sorted from blood. Subset indicated: CD45RA-negative fraction.

DNA of the CDR3: TGTGCCAGCACCCCTGGTACTACAACTAATGAAAAACTGTTTTTT. Translation gives CASTPGTTTNEKLFF. The gene calls are TRBV7-9 and TRBJ1-4, with unresolved D. V was pared by 7 bases and J by 0 bases, with 12 bases between. Germline values: CDR1 SEHNR, CDR2 FQNEAQ (reference sequence). The CDR3 totals 15 residues.